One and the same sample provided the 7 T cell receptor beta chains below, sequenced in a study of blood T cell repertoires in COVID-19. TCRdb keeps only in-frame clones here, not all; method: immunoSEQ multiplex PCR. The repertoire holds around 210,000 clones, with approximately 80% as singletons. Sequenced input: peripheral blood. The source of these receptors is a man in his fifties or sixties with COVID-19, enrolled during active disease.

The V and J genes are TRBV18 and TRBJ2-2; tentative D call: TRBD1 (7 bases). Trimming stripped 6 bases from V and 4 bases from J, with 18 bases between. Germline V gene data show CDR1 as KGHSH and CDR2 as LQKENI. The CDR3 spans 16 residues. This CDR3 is CASSPGQVGGTGELFF. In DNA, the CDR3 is TGTGCCAGCTCGCCCGGACAGGTGGGGGGCACCGGGGAGCTGTTTTTT.

The CDR3 sequence is CASSSGTGTGANVLTF. CDR3 DNA sequence: TGCGCCAGCAGCTCCGGGACAGGGACTGGGGCCAACGTCCTGACTTTC. The chain has TRBV5-1 and TRBJ2-6, with 9 bases lining up with TRBD1. The CDR3 covers 16 residues. Germline values: CDR1 SGHRS, CDR2 YFSETQ. V shed 3 bases and J 2 bases; nucleotides not matched to a gene: 3. The full variable domain, with the rest looked up from reference TRBV5-1 and TRBJ2-6, is KAGVTQTPRYLIKTRGQQVTLSCSPISGHRSVSWYQQTPGQGLQFLFEYFSETQRNKGNFPGRFSGRQFSNSRSEMNVSTLELGDSALYLCASSSGTGTGANVLTFGAGSRLTVL.

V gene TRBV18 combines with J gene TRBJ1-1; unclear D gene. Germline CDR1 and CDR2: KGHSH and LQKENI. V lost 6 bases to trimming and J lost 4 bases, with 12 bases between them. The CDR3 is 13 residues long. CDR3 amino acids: CASSPIFSTEAFF. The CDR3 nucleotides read TGTGCCAGCTCCCCTATCTTTTCCACTGAAGCTTTCTTT.

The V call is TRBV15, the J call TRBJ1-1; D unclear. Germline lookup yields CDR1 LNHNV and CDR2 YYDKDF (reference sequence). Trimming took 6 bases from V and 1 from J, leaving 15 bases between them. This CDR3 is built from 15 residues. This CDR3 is CATSRSAGANTEAFF. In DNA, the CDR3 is TGTGCCACCAGTAGGTCCGCCGGAGCGAACACTGAAGCTTTCTTT.

CDR3 DNA: TGTGCCAGCAGTCAGGTGACTGGACAGGGGGGACATAGCAATCAGCCCCAGCATTTT. It is translated as CASSQVTGQGGHSNQPQHF. The chain employs TRBV6-2 or TRBV6-3 and TRBJ1-5, with 10 bases that match TRBD1. Trimming cost V 5 bases and J 0 bases; bases outside gene matches: 13. The CDR3 has 19 residues. Germline values: CDR1 MNHEY, CDR2 SVGEGT.

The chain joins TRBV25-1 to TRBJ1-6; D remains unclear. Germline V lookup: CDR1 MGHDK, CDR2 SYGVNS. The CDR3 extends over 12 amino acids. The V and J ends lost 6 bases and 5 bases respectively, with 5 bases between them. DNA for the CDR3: TGTGCCAGCAGCAGAAATAATTCACCCCTCCACTTT. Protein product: CASSRNNSPLHF.

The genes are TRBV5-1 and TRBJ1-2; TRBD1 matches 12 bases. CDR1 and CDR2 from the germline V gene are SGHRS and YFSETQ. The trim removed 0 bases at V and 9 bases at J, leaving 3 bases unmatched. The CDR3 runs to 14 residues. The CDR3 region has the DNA TGCGCCAGCAGCTTGGAGGGGACAGGGGGCAGCTACACCTTC. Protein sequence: CASSLEGTGGSYTF.